The 5 T cell receptor beta chains reported below all come from one sample, sequenced in a study of shared clonotypes between healthy human individuals. Repertoires were generated with immunoSEQ multiplex PCR, while TCRdb's copy carries only in-frame clones and drops some. The sample consists of about 340,000 clones, around 70% of them appearing once. Sequenced input: memory CD4+ T cells sorted from blood. Subset reported: CD45RA-negative fraction. These receptors all stem from a man aged 30 to 39 in good health.

This clone appeared a single time. The V call is TRBV11-2, the J call TRBJ2-1; 7 bases align to TRBD2. J gave up 9 bases and V 1 base, and 18 bases lay outside the gene matches. Germline loops: CDR1 SGHAT, CDR2 FQNNGV. The CDR3 covers 18 residues. The chain's CDR3 is CASSLVASRGSFSSEQFF. The CDR3 DNA sequence: TGTGCCAGCAGCTTAGTGGCTTCCCGCGGGAGTTTCAGTAGTGAGCAGTTCTTC.

The V and J genes are TRBV5-5 and TRBJ1-1, with 7 bases lining up with TRBD1. Germline CDR1 reads SGHKS; CDR2 reads YYEKEE (reference sequence). The CDR3 spans 16 residues. Unmatched junction bases numbered 6, after V lost 0 bases and J lost 1 base. The CDR3 reads CASSLGTGGRNTEAFF. CDR3 DNA: TGTGCCAGCAGCTTGGGGACAGGCGGTAGGAACACTGAAGCTTTCTTT.

J is TRBJ2-7 and V is TRBV30; D is ambiguous. The CDR3 has 14 residues. Germline V CDR1 and CDR2: GTSNPN, SVGIG (reference sequence). V dropped 1 base and J dropped 0 bases, with 10 bases sitting between them. The CDR3 DNA sequence: TGTGCCTGGAGTGCGCAGGTGAGCTCCTACGAGCAGTACTTC. This gives the protein CAWSAQVSSYEQYF.

The sample holds one count of this clone. The chain combines TRBV21-1 with TRBJ1-2; the table names TRBD1, a call not compared with the DNA. TRBV21-1 has pseudogene status. CDR3 size: 11 residues. The CDR3 bases are TGTGCCAGCTCTCTCTCAGGGGGCTACACCTTC. Translated: CASSLSGGYTF.

This chain uses TRBV30 with TRBJ1-3, with D unclear. CDR3 length: 14 amino acids. The germline V gene has CDR1 GTSNPN and CDR2 SVGIG (reference sequence). V lost 1 base and J 4 bases, leaving 11 bases between the germline ends. Here the CDR3 reads CAWSAGRFGNTIYF. CDR3 DNA: TGTGCCTGGAGTGCCGGGCGCTTCGGAAACACCATATATTTT.